One and the same sample provided the 14 T cell receptor beta chains below, sequenced in a study of T cells in Graves' hyperthyroidism and ophthalmopathy. RNA transcripts gave rise to amplified TCR beta CDR3 regions. A first-round RT-PCR of the TCR CDR3 used the HTBI primer set. Each CDR3 protein is one row after TCRdb ran MiXCR on the multiplex PCR reads. The sample lists approximately 220,000 distinct CDR3 sequences, approximately 20% occurring once. The sequencing sample was made of blood. The receptors shown here come from a man in his forties with Graves' hyperthyroidism.

This clonotype was recorded many times. The rearrangement joins TRBV29-1 to TRBJ2-3; D is unclear. V was cut by 1 base and J by 6 bases, with 8 bases left in between. This CDR3 contains 12 residues. Looked up from germline, CDR1 is SQVTM and CDR2 is ANQGSEA. The CDR3 DNA is TGCAGCGTTGAAGTTGCGAGGGATACGCAGTATTTT. Translation: CSVEVARDTQYF.

This clonotype was counted at least ten times. The gene calls are TRBV7-8 and TRBJ1-2; no clear D gene. Germline V gene sequence: CDR1 SGHVS, CDR2 FQNEAQ. There are 22 residues in the CDR3. Trimming cost V 2 bases and J 6 bases, with 37 bases left between them. CDR3 sequence (DNA): TGTGCCAGCAGCTTATATCGGGAGTATTTGCGTGGTTCAAAGAGGGAGCAGGATGGCTACACCTTC. It translates to CASSLYREYLRGSKREQDGYTF. The entire variable domain, with the rest obtained from reference TRBV7-8 and TRBJ1-2, is as follows: GAGVSQSPRYKVAKRGQDVALRCDPISGHVSLFWYQQALGQGPEFLTYFQNEAQLDKSGLPSDRFFAERPEGSVSTLKIQRTQQEDSAVYLCASSLYREYLRGSKREQDGYTFGSGTRLTVV.

Ten or more counts support this clonotype. The V call is TRBV28, the J call TRBJ2-1; possibly TRBD2 for D (6 bases). This CDR3 region has 14 residues. Germline V lookup: CDR1 MDHEN, CDR2 SYDVKM. Trimming pared 5 bases from V and 7 bases from J, leaving 15 bases between. The CDR3 region is CASSTGTGLNEQFF. The CDR3 DNA is TGTGCCAGCAGTACCGGGACTGGTCTTAATGAGCAGTTCTTC.

This clonotype was seen at least ten times. The chain combines TRBV20-1 with TRBJ2-7; the match to TRBD2 covers 12 bases. Per germline, CDR1 DFQATT and CDR2 SNEGSKA (reference sequence). CDR3 length equals 15 residues. The V segment lost 3 bases and the J segment 4 bases; nucleotides outside the gene matches: 7. CDR3 sequence (DNA): TGCAGTGCTAGGCAACCACTAGCGGGGGGATACGAGCAGTACTTC. It codes for CSARQPLAGGYEQYF.

This clonotype has a count of ten or more. The chain uses TRBV6-2 or TRBV6-3 and TRBJ2-1; D is unresolved. CDR1 and CDR2 from the germline V gene are MNHEY and SVGEGT. V gave up 2 bases and J gave up 7 bases, with 9 bases separating them. CDR3 length: 13 amino acids. CDR3 coding DNA: TGTGCCAGCAGTTACGGCGCAGGTAATGAGCAGTTCTTC. This encodes CASSYGAGNEQFF.

The V gene is TRBV5-1, the J gene TRBJ1-4; D might be TRBD1 (5 bases). Germline CDR1 and CDR2: SGHRS and YFSETQ. V was shortened by 7 bases and J by 8 bases, with 12 bases between the two germline ends. This CDR3 spans 12 amino acids. The DNA for the CDR3 is TGCGCCAGCGGGGCCCGCAAAGAAAAACTGTTTTTT. Amino acid sequence: CASGARKEKLFF.

This clonotype was seen at least ten times. The genes are TRBV18 and TRBJ1-1; no clear D gene. Trimming cost V 5 bases and J 0 bases, with 7 bases left between them. Per the germline V gene, CDR1 is KGHSH and CDR2 is LQKENI. The CDR3 consists of 13 residues. The CDR3 nucleotides are TGTGCCAGCTCAGGCGGAATGAACACTGAAGCTTTCTTT. Its translation: CASSGGMNTEAFF.

This clonotype was seen at least ten times. The rearrangement joins TRBV20-1 to TRBJ2-3, with D maybe TRBD1 (7 bases). CDR1 and CDR2 from the germline V gene are DFQATT and SNEGSKA (reference sequence). The V end lost 6 bases, the J end lost 4 bases, and 20 bases lay between the germline ends. This CDR3 spans 15 amino acids. The CDR3 reads CSAETGRFGADTQYF. CDR3 nucleotides: TGCAGTGCCGAGACAGGGAGGTTTGGTGCAGATACGCAGTATTTT.

As concerns this clonotype: This may be a read error, as it is one base from a much larger clone. The chain carries TRBV11-2 and TRBJ1-2; maybe TRBD1 (6 bases). CDR1 and CDR2 from the germline V gene are SGHAT and FQNNGV. Trimming left V 5 bases short and J 2 bases short, with 15 bases between. The CDR3 is 15 amino acids. The CDR3 protein is CASSVLTGINYGYTF. CDR3 in DNA: TGTGCCAGCAGCGTACTCACAGGGATCAACTATGGCTACACCTTC.

This clonotype appeared many times. V gene TRBV7-8 combines with J gene TRBJ2-3, with 8 bases identical to TRBD2. The V and J ends lost 5 bases and 3 bases, in that order; junction bases with no gene match: 4. Per the germline V gene, CDR1 is SGHVS and CDR2 is FQNEAQ. The CDR3 is 14 residues long. CDR3 residues: CASSLSGVTDTQYF. The CDR3 region has the DNA TGTGCCAGCAGCCTTAGCGGGGTGACAGATACGCAGTATTTT. Combining the CDR3 with reference TRBV7-8 and TRBJ2-3 gives the whole variable domain GAGVSQSPRYKVAKRGQDVALRCDPISGHVSLFWYQQALGQGPEFLTYFQNEAQLDKSGLPSDRFFAERPEGSVSTLKIQRTQQEDSAVYLCASSLSGVTDTQYFGPGTRLTVL.

The V and J genes are TRBV4-3 and TRBJ2-1; no clear D. CDR1 LGHNA and CDR2 YSLEER come from the germline V gene. The CDR3 sequence is 15 residues long. V was shortened by 0 bases and J by 10 bases, with 16 bases between the two germline ends. Here the CDR3 reads CASSQEDRRVGEQFF. Here the CDR3 DNA reads TGCGCCAGCAGCCAAGAAGATCGCCGGGTCGGGGAGCAGTTCTTC.

The J gene is TRBJ2-5, the V gene TRBV2, with D hard to call. This CDR3 has 14 residues. Between the trimmed V and J ends, which lost 6 bases and 5 bases, there was a span of 16 bases. The V gene's germline CDR1 is SNHLY and CDR2 FYNNEI. The CDR3 spells CASSRNPNGETQYF. In DNA form, the CDR3 reads TGTGCCAGCAGCCGGAACCCGAATGGGGAGACCCAGTACTTC. Full variable domain (rest looked up from reference TRBV2 and TRBJ2-5): EPEVTQTPSHQVTQMGQEVILRCVPISNHLYFYWYRQILGQKVEFLVSFYNNEISEKSEIFDDQFSVERPDGSNFTLKIRSTKLEDSAMYFCASSRNPNGETQYFGPGTRLLVL.

This clonotype occurred many times. The chain couples TRBV7-9 to TRBJ2-2; 8 bases fit TRBD1. The V gene end was trimmed by 5 bases and the J gene end by 3 bases; junction bases not matched to a gene: 5. In germline, CDR1 is SEHNR, CDR2 FQNEAQ (reference sequence). This CDR3 is 15 amino acids long. CDR3 DNA sequence: TGTGCCAGCAGCCAGACAGGGGTTGACACCGGGGAGCTGTTTTTT. Amino acid sequence: CASSQTGVDTGELFF.

This CDR3 is CAWSVVSGNTIYF. The CDR3 nucleotides are TGTGCCTGGAGTGTGGTCTCTGGAAACACCATATATTTT. The chain uses TRBV30 and TRBJ1-3; no firm D call. The CDR3 is made up of 13 amino acids. The V gene lost 0 bases and the J gene lost 0 bases, with 3 bases spanning the gap. Germline CDR1 is GTSNPN and CDR2 is SVGIG (reference sequence). Full variable domain (rest looked up from reference TRBV30 and TRBJ1-3): SQTIHQWPATLVQPVGSPLSLECTVEGTSNPNLYWYRQAAGRGLQLLFYSVGIGQISSEVPQNLSASRPQDRQFILSSKKLLLSDSGFYLCAWSVVSGNTIYFGEGSWLTVV.